Detailed here is one TCR beta chain. These data originate in a study of blood T cell repertoires in COVID-19. Authors' processing steps: How many nucleated cells were present was estimated from reference gene primer amplification. Clones were read by immunoSEQ multiplex PCR, and TCRdb kept only the in-frame ones, dropping some. V, J and clone size derive from that table, while D and trimming were established from the DNA sequence. The table records about 66,000 clones, 80% of them present only once. The V gene lost 3 bases and the J gene lost 5 bases, with 14 bases spanning the gap. Germline CDR1 is MGHRA and CDR2 is YSYEKL. The CDR3 length is 16 residues.

The chain joins TRBV4-1 to TRBJ1-6; the D gene is possibly TRBD1 (5 bases). The specimen sequenced was peripheral blood. This TCR came from a human donor in a cohort sampled during active COVID-19. CDR3 sequence reads: CASSQSGGAHNSPLHF. The CDR3 DNA reads TGCGCCAGCAGCCAGTCTGGCGGGGCCCATAATTCACCCCTCCACTTT.